This T cell receptor (beta chain) was captured in a study of T cell repertoires in cytomegalovirus infection. Overall study context: Public TCR beta signatures provided an indication of both CMV infection and a matching HLA type.

The V end was cut by 3 bases, the J end by 8 bases, with 8 bases between. The CDR3 is made up of 12 amino acids. General observations from the study: Of the TCR beta families, the public ones yielded a cumulative frequency that identified carriers of CMV plus the relevant HLA. Predominance within the ex vivo response was attributable to HLA-C-restricted CMV-specific TCR beta clonotypes.

TCRdb re-called the reads with MiXCR, one entry per CDR3 protein. The repertoire includes roughly 81,000 distinct CDR3 sequences, more than 3% of them detected once, and around 4.9% sits in the top ten. This clonotype came up many times. The target antigen is unknown. The specimen was PBMCs. The TCR sequence derives from a human donor in good health (CMV status not recorded). Some clones in this sample may be carry-over from other donors' samples. The chain links TRBV12-3 or TRBV12-4 to TRBJ1-5; TRBD1 is a possible D gene (5 bases). For the CDR3, the DNA is TGTGCCAGCAGTTTGGTGGGGGAGCCCCAGCATTTT. It codes for CASSLVGEPQHF.